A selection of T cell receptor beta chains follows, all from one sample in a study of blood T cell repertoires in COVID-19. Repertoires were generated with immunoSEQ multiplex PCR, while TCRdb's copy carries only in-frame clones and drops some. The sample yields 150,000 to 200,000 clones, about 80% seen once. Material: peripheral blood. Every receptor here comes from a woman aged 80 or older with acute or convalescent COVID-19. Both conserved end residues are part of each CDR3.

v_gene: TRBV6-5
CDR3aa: CASSQDRGQGQPQHF

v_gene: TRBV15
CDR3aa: CATEGTGRNGANVLTF

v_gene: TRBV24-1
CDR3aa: CATSEPRGPGDTQYF

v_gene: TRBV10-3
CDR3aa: CAISESYRVLQHF

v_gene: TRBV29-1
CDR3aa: CSVGIVAGGYNEQFF

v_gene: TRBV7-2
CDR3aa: CASSLARSRDTEAFF

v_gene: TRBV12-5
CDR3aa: CASGFSGAYGYTF

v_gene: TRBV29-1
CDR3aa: CSVGGTGHEQYF

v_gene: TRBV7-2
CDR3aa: CASSQQGASYNEQFF

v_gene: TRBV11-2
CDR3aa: CASSYVQGSFLSSYNEQFF

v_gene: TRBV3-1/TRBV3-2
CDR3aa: CASSQGGTSGQETQYF

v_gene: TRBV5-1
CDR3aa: CASTLQQGGGYTF

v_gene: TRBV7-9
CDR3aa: CASSLLAGGRGQETQYF

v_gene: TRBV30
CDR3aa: CAWSSGGWDQPQHF

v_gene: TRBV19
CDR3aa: CASSIGTDTLSGGATNEKLFF

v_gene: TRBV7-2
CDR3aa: CASSVQGGNQPQHF

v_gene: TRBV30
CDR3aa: CAWSGLAGQETQYF

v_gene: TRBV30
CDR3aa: CAWARGGLGNTIYF

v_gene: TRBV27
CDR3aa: CASSFLGGSGSRREQYF

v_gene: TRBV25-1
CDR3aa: CASSGPSQGRYYEQYF

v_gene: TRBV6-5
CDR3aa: CASSDRASPLHF

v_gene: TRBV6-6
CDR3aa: CASTTSGSTGELFF

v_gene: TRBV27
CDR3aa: CASSPLGLALSNQPQHF

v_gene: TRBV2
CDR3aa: CASGRTLDGGTGELFF

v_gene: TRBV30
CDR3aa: CACPLAGGYEQYF

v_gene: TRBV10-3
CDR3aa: CAIRAGQGAEEQFF

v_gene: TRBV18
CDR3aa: CASSPVRDYGYTF

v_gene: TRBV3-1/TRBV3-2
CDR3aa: CASSQGASGNTIYF

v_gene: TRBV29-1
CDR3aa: CSVWDRGRGEQYF

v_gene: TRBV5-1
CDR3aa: CASSTGASGYTDTQYF

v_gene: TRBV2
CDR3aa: CASRERQVEAFF

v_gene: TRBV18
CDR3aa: CASSRDRLRNTGELFF

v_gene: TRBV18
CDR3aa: CASSPGQGSEQYF

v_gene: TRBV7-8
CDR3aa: CASSNRDNDEQFF

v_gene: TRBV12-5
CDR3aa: CASGSGQLNYGYTF

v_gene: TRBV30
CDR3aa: CAWSAQGGAEKLFF

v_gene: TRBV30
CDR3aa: CAWRGQGNTEAFF

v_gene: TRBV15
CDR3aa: CATSRAPKGGSYNEQFF

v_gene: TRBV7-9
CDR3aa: CASSFSDLESGNTIYF

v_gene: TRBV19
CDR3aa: CASSVRAGVADTQYF

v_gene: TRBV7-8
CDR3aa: CASSLGTGVFYEQYF

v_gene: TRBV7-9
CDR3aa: CALTGGDLNTEAFF

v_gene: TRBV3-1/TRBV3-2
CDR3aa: CASSPRTLRSEAFF

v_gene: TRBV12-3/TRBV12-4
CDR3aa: CASSLNRNTEAFF

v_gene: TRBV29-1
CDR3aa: CSVVTPSINGYTF

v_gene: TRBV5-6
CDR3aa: CASSPGGAAQETQYF

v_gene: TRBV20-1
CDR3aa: CSAFDFYEQYF

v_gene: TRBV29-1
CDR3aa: CSVDVQQNTEAFF

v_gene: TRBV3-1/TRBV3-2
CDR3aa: CASSQGDSYGYTF

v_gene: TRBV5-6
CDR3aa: CASSLYRTSGFTDTQYF

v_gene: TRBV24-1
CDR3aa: CATSDQNRDYRRGRNTEAFF

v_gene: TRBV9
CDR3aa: CASSARDRGQDGGYTF

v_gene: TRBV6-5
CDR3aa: CASTDSSGANVLTF

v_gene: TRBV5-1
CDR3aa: CASSFFGPGTGELFF

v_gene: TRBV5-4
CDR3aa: CASSARDNPYGYTF